The present TCR beta chain was sequenced within a study of T cells in Graves' hyperthyroidism and ophthalmopathy. General observations from the study: Most thyroid clonotypes with frequency above 0.001 were detected in blood. Ophthalmopathy was separated from stable hyperthyroidism by a 13 V-J model.

Patients counted as stable if ophthalmopathy did not develop within 18 months. This clonotype was seen many times. Its antigen is still unknown. Regions amplified from RNA transcripts were the TCR beta CDR3 regions. HTBI primers were used for first-round RT-PCR of the TCR CDR3. TCRdb itself ran the multiplex PCR reads through MiXCR, one entry per CDR3 protein. Found here are fewer than 600,000 distinct CDR3 sequences, 14% of them singletons; the top ten hold about 14%. What was sequenced was blood. The TCR comes from a woman aged 40 to 50 with Graves' hyperthyroidism.

CDR3 sequence (DNA): TGTGCCAGCAGCCAGGTCGGGTTTGGACTAGCATCGGGGGAAGAGACCCAGTACTTC. It codes for CASSQVGFGLASGEETQYF. The chain employs TRBV3-1 and TRBJ2-5; 8 positions agree with TRBD2. Looked up from germline, CDR1 is LGHDT and CDR2 is YNNKEL (reference sequence). V shed 3 bases and J 3 bases; nucleotides not matched to a gene: 18. The CDR3 contains 19 residues.